The rows below give T cell receptor beta chains drawn from one sample of a study of Ad26.COV2.S vaccination and SARS-CoV-2 variants. TCRdb's copy holds only in-frame clones and misses some; the assay was immunoSEQ multiplex PCR. The data show about 440,000 clones, less than 95% seen once. Material: peripheral blood, obtained in a trial of Ad26.COV2.S vaccine versus placebo. The source of these receptors is a person between 18 and 65 years old who received the Ad26.COV2.S COVID-19 vaccine or a placebo. The CDR3 runs from the conserved cysteine through the conserved F or W. A D gene is named only where the DNA matches it firmly. Rows give clone size only sometimes, using once, few, many, or a class for an expanded clone.

- once TRBJ2-3 TRBV27 TGTGCCAGCAGTCCCGACACAGATACGCAGTATTTT CASSPDTDTQYF
- - TRBJ1-5 TRBV28 TGTGCCAGCAGTTTACCTATTCAGCCCCAGCATTTT CASSLPIQPQHF
TRBD2 - TRBJ2-1 TRBV4-2 TGTGCCAGCAGCCAAGATGGGCCTAGCGGGACCCTTGAGCAGTTCTTC CASSQDGPSGTLEQFF
- once TRBJ2-7 TRBV4-1 TGCGCCAGCAGCCAAGGGGAAGCCTACGAGCAGTACTTC CASSQGEAYEQYF
TRBD1 - TRBJ1-2 TRBV5-1 TGCGCCAGCAGGGAAGGGACAGGGATCGGCTATGGCTACACCTTC CASREGTGIGYGYTF
TRBD2 - TRBJ2-1 TRBV14 TGTGCCAGCAGCCAAGCTAGGGCTAGCGGGAGCAATGAGCAGTTCTTC CASSQARASGSNEQFF
- - TRBJ1-1 TRBV2 TGTGCCAGCAAAAGACAGGAGACCAACACTGAAGCTTTCTTT CASKRQETNTEAFF
- - TRBJ1-1 TRBV27 TGTGCCAGCAGTCCCTCCTGGTACACTGAAGCTTTCTTT CASSPSWYTEAFF
TRBD1 - TRBJ2-1 TRBV9 TGTGCCAGCAGCACGGAGGGGGACAGGGAAGATGAGCAGTTCTTC CASSTEGDREDEQFF
TRBD1 - TRBJ1-2 TRBV5-8 TGTGCCAGCAGCTGGACAGGGGGCGCCCGGGGCTACACCTTC CASSWTGGARGYTF
- - TRBJ1-6 TRBV28 TGTGCCAGCAGTGGGCCCGGCGGGCTGAGTTCACCCCTCCACTTT CASSGPGGLSSPLHF
- once TRBJ2-1 TRBV19 TGTGCCAGTAGTATAGGGCCGGGGGTCGGTGAGCAGTTCTTC CASSIGPGVGEQFF
TRBD2 - TRBJ2-1 TRBV7-9 TGTGCCAGCAGCCTAGGGACTAGCGGGAGGGAGTACTACAATGAGCAGTTCTTC CASSLGTSGREYYNEQFF
- - TRBJ2-7 TRBV7-2 TGTGCCAGCACTGCCGTGAGGGGAGGCGAGCAGTACTTC CASTAVRGGEQYF
TRBD2 - TRBJ2-1 TRBV7-9 TGTGCCAGCAGACCTAGCGGCCACTCCTACAATGAGCAGTTCTTC CASRPSGHSYNEQFF
- - TRBJ1-3 TRBV7-2 TGTGCCAGCAGCACCTTCGGTCAGGCTTCGCAACGGGGTGGAAACACCATATATTTT CASSTFGQASQRGGNTIYF
- - TRBJ2-7 TRBV21-1 TGTGCCAGCAGCACTACCTACGAGCAGTACTTC CASSTTYEQYF
- - TRBJ2-1 TRBV21-1 TGTGCCAGCAGCAAACGTTGTGTAGCGGGAGGGTACAATGAGCAGTTCTTC CASSKRCVAGGYNEQFF
- - TRBJ1-2 TRBV7-9 TGTGCCAGCAGCTCCCCCGTGGCTAACTATGGCTACACCTTC CASSSPVANYGYTF
- - TRBJ1-2 TRBV28 TGTGCCAGCAGTTTATTGGACGCGGGCTATGGCTACACCTTC CASSLLDAGYGYTF
- - TRBJ1-1 TRBV11-3 TGTGCCAGCAGCTTAGCCCCGAACACTGAAGCTTTCTTT CASSLAPNTEAFF
- - TRBJ1-4 TRBV7-2 TGTGCCAGCAGCCCCACTCCACAGGGAGGTGGAAAAACTAATGAAAAACTGTTTTTT CASSPTPQGGGKTNEKLFF
- - TRBJ1-5 TRBV28 TGTGCCAGCAGTTTACTCGGGAGAGTTTCCAATCAGCCCCAGCATTTT CASSLLGRVSNQPQHF
- few TRBJ2-1 TRBV5-1 TGCGCCAGCAGCTTGGACAGGGTTGGGGAGCAGTTCTTC CASSLDRVGEQFF
TRBD2 - TRBJ2-1 TRBV28 TGTGCCAGCAGTTTATCGACTAGCGCCCCGTTCAATGAGCAGTTCTTC CASSLSTSAPFNEQFF
- - TRBJ2-3 TRBV18 TGTGCCAGCTCACAGAGGGCAGATACGCAGTATTTT CASSQRADTQYF
TRBD1 few TRBJ1-5 TRBV5-1 TGCGCCAGCAGCTTGGAGGGACAGTCCAATCAGCCCCAGCATTTT CASSLEGQSNQPQHF
- - TRBJ2-2 TRBV9 TGTGCCAGCAGCGTAAGTCCCAACACCGGGGAGCTGTTTTTT CASSVSPNTGELFF
TRBD1 - TRBJ2-2 TRBV27 TGTGCCAGCGGTCTAGGGACAGGGAGCACCGGGGAGCTGTTTTTT CASGLGTGSTGELFF
TRBD2 - TRBJ2-7 TRBV4-1 TGCGCCAGCAGCCAAGTCTCTAGCGGGAACCCCTACGAGCAGTACTTC CASSQVSSGNPYEQYF
- once TRBJ2-7 TRBV28 TGTGCCAGCAGTTTAGATGGGGCTCACGAGCAGTACTTC CASSLDGAHEQYF
- - TRBJ2-1 TRBV28 TGTGCCAGCAGTATGCCGAAGGGGTGGAGTTTGGGTGAGCAGTTCTTC CASSMPKGWSLGEQFF
- - TRBJ2-1 TRBV28 TGTGCCAGCAGTCGGACGGTTAGCTCCTACAATGAGCAGTTCTTC CASSRTVSSYNEQFF
- - TRBJ2-5 TRBV3-1/TRBV3-2 TGTGCCAGCAGCCGACTAGAAATCGGGGAGACCCAGTACTTC CASSRLEIGETQYF
- - TRBJ2-1 TRBV7-9 TGTGCCAGCAGCTTAAGCGACGGTTCTTTCTCCTACAATGAGCAGTTCTTC CASSLSDGSFSYNEQFF